The 10 T cell receptor beta chains in this list originate from one sample, sequenced in a study of T cell repertoires in cytomegalovirus infection. These receptors' targets are unknown. MiXCR was run by TCRdb on the reads, yielding one entry per CDR3 protein. This table holds just over 450,000 distinct CDR3 sequences, roughly 42% found once. Source: cultured PBMCs, taken from culture after CMV antigen stimulation. The origin of the receptors is a human donor in good health (CMV status not recorded). Some clones in this sample may be carry-over from other donors' samples.

This clonotype has more than one count but fewer than ten. The chain couples TRBV10-3 to TRBJ2-7, with 8 bases that match TRBD2. This CDR3 spans 15 amino acids. Germline CDR1 reads ENHRY; CDR2 reads SYGVKD. V lost 5 bases to trimming and J lost 0 bases; unmatched junction nucleotides: 6. CDR3 region: CAISPGLAASYEQYF. CDR3 in DNA: TGTGCCATCAGTCCCGGACTAGCTGCCTCCTACGAGCAGTACTTC.

The sample holds a few counts of this clonotype. This chain connects TRBV7-2 to TRBJ2-2, with TRBD2 matching over 12 bases. The length of the CDR3 is 16 residues. Losses at the gene ends were 7 bases for V and 6 bases for J; bases not matched to a gene: 9. Germline V gene sequence: CDR1 SGHTA, CDR2 FQGNSA. The CDR3 is CASTRWTSGISGELFF. In DNA, the CDR3 is TGTGCCAGCACCCGTTGGACTAGCGGGATCTCCGGGGAGCTGTTTTTT. Full variable domain (outside the CDR3, taken from reference TRBV7-2 and TRBJ2-2): GAGVSQSPSNKVTEKGKDVELRCDPISGHTALYWYRQSLGQGLEFLIYFQGNSAPDKSGLPSDRFSAERTGGSVSTLTIQRTQQEDSAVYLCASTRWTSGISGELFFGEGSRLTVL.

This clonotype was detected a few times. The rearrangement uses TRBV7-2 and TRBJ1-6; 7 nucleotides align to TRBD1. Germline values: CDR1 SGHTA, CDR2 FQGNSA. The junction had 13 bases not matched to a gene; V was cut back by 7 bases and J by 7 bases. The CDR3 loop spans 16 amino acids. The chain's CDR3 is CASTATGASRNSPLHF. The CDR3 DNA follows: TGTGCCAGCACCGCTACAGGGGCTTCTAGGAATTCACCCCTCCACTTT.

The rearrangement links TRBV6-8 to TRBJ2-4; 9 nucleotides line up with TRBD2. The CDR3 covers 16 residues. Germline CDR1 and CDR2: MNHGY and SAAAGT. After removal of 0 bases from V and 11 bases from J, the junction contained 11 bases not matched to a gene. The CDR3, as DNA: TGTGCCAGCAGTTACTCCAAGACTAGCGGTGAGAGGGTTCAGTACTTC. The encoded protein is CASSYSKTSGERVQYF.

This sequence joins TRBV7-4 and TRBJ2-1; possible D gene TRBD2, 6 bases. The CDR3 is made up of 14 amino acids. The V end was cut by 5 bases, the J end by 10 bases, with 18 bases between. Germline CDR1 and CDR2: SGHVT and SQSDAQ. In nucleotides, the CDR3 is TGTGCCAGCAGCCAGCTCCGGGAGAGCGGGGAGCAGTTCTTC. Protein: CASSQLRESGEQFF.

The V call is TRBV28, the J call TRBJ2-1; 8 bases line up with TRBD1. The CDR3 consists of 14 residues. The germline CDR1 and CDR2 sequences are MDHEN and SYDVKM. Trimming at V came to 10 bases and at J to 2 bases, leaving 7 bases not matched to a gene. CDR3: CATLGTGTYNEQFF. The DNA for the CDR3 is TGTGCCACCTTAGGGACAGGAACCTACAATGAGCAGTTCTTC. Full variable domain (rest looked up from reference TRBV28 and TRBJ2-1): DVKVTQSSRYLVKRTGEKVFLECVQDMDHENMFWYRQDPGLGLRLIYFSYDVKMKEKGDIPEGYSVSREKKERFSLILESASTNQTSMYLCATLGTGTYNEQFFGPGTRLTVL.

The J gene is TRBJ2-3, the V gene TRBV7-2, with 7 bases lining up with TRBD1. This CDR3 spans 14 amino acids. J lost 6 bases, V lost 0 bases, and 3 bases had no gene match. CDR1 and CDR2 from the germline V gene are SGHTA and FQGNSA. The CDR3 is CASSLATGADTQYF. CDR3 DNA sequence: TGTGCCAGCAGCTTAGCTACAGGGGCGGATACGCAGTATTTT.

This chain connects TRBV12-3 or TRBV12-4 to TRBJ2-3; D perhaps matches TRBD2 (6 bases). V lost 2 bases and J lost 4, with 19 bases in between. The CDR3 has 17 amino acids. The CDR3 reads CASSLLFRTTGADTQYF. The CDR3 DNA reads as TGTGCCAGCAGTTTATTATTTCGGACTACCGGGGCAGATACGCAGTATTTT.

There are a few counts of this clonotype. This rearrangement joins TRBV11-2 to TRBJ2-6; D unclear. Germline V gene sequence: CDR1 SGHAT, CDR2 FQNNGV. Trimming removed 1 base from V and 0 bases from J, with 4 bases in between. The CDR3 covers 15 residues. For the CDR3, the DNA is TGTGCCAGCAGCTTAGGGACCTCTGGGGCCAACGTCCTGACTTTC. Protein: CASSLGTSGANVLTF.

This clonotype was counted a single time. The chain joins TRBV9 to TRBJ2-2, with TRBD2 identical over 8 bases. The CDR3 is 16 residues long. Germline V gene data show CDR1 as SGDLS and CDR2 as YYNGEE. V dropped 5 bases and J dropped 0; count of bases not matched to a gene: 6. CDR3: CASSPWGLANTGELFF. In nucleotides, the CDR3 is TGTGCCAGCAGTCCATGGGGACTAGCGAACACCGGGGAGCTGTTTTTT.